These 7 T cell receptor beta chains were all obtained from the same sample, sequenced in a study of cytomegalovirus exposure and HLA in healthy donors. The PCR made use of 60 Vbeta and 13 Jbeta primers. Measured with immunoSEQ multiplex PCR; TCRdb has only the in-frame clones, and not every one. The repertoire holds roughly 200,000 clones, roughly 77% seen once, with around 3.6% in the top ten. Sequenced material: PBMCs. All receptors derive from a man aged 40-50 years in good health and CMV-seropositive.

The J gene is TRBJ1-6, the V gene TRBV7-6; D unresolved. Germline-derived CDR1 and CDR2 are SGHVS and FNYEAQ. Trimming took off 5 bases at V and 13 bases at J, with 15 bases between the two ends. The CDR3 is 13 residues long. The CDR3 protein is CASSPNQVTPLHF. The CDR3 DNA follows: TGTGCCAGCAGCCCGAACCAGGTCACGCCCCTCCACTTT.

The chain is built from TRBV19 and TRBJ2-1; maybe TRBD2 (6 bases). The CDR3 has 17 residues. CDR1 and CDR2 from the germline V gene are LNHDA and SQIVND (reference sequence). The V gene lost 7 bases and the J gene lost 0 bases, with 19 bases spanning the gap. The DNA for the CDR3 is TGTGCCAGTAACCTCCATCACGGGGGTACCTCCTACAATGAGCAGTTCTTC. It yields the protein CASNLHHGGTSYNEQFF.

The gene calls are TRBV6-5 and TRBJ1-1; D is undetermined. This CDR3 is built from 16 residues. Trimming cost V 2 bases and J 4 bases, with 17 bases left between them. Germline V gene sequence: CDR1 MNHEY, CDR2 SVGAGI. The CDR3 nucleotides are TGTGCCAGCAGTTACGGAGCACAAGTCATTGGCACTGAAGCTTTCTTT. Its protein product is CASSYGAQVIGTEAFF.

The sample holds many counts of this clone. V and J are TRBV7-9 and TRBJ2-1; 9 bases are a match to TRBD2. Per germline, CDR1 SEHNR and CDR2 FQNEAQ (reference sequence). V trimming: 2 bases; J trimming: 12 bases; junction bases outside the gene matches: 2. The CDR3 spans 12 residues. CDR3 nucleotides: TGTGCCAGCAGCTTATCAGCGGGGGGGCAGTTCTTC. Encoded protein: CASSLSAGGQFF.

This rearrangement joins TRBV2 to TRBJ2-7; 8 bases map to TRBD1. This CDR3 contains 12 residues. Germline V gives CDR1 SNHLY, CDR2 FYNNEI. The ends lost 11 bases at V and 2 bases at J; junction bases unmatched: 5. CDR3 nucleotides: TGTGCCGGGGGGACAGGTCCCTACGAGCAGTACTTC. It encodes CAGGTGPYEQYF.

This clone was detected a few times. CDR3 sequence: CASSLGLAGGRYEQYF. For the CDR3, the DNA is TGTGCCAGCAGCTTGGGACTAGCGGGAGGCCGATACGAGCAGTACTTC. The gene calls are TRBV7-2 and TRBJ2-7; 15 bases are shared with TRBD2. CDR3 length: 16 amino acids. Germline CDR1 and CDR2: SGHTA and FQGNSA. Losses at the gene ends were 3 bases for V and 4 bases for J; bases not matched to a gene: 4.

This clone was recorded only once. The chain combines TRBV30 with TRBJ2-3; no reliable D call. Deletions cut 2 bases from V and 5 bases from J, with 5 bases between. Per the germline V gene, CDR1 is GTSNPN and CDR2 is SVGIG (reference sequence). The CDR3 runs 11 residues. The CDR3 is CAWSRVDTQYF. As DNA, the CDR3 is TGTGCCTGGAGTCGAGTAGATACGCAGTATTTT.